Shown below are 9 T cell receptor beta chains from a single sample sequenced in a study of CD8+ T cells in alopecia areata. As to treatment: oral pan-JAK inhibitor, 5-10 mg twice daily. RNA, once extracted, was reverse transcribed into cDNA for use as the sequencing template. Produced via immunoSEQ multiplex PCR; TCRdb's table is partial and in-frame only. Of roughly 190,000 clones listed, 55% to 70% are singletons. The sequences come from CD4+ T cells sorted from blood, collected at week 4, from a patient treated with tofacitinib. These receptors were collected from a human donor with alopecia areata.

The gene calls are TRBV5-1 and TRBJ2-2; 7 positions match TRBD1. The V segment lost 4 bases and the J segment 0 bases; nucleotides outside the gene matches: 3. The CDR3 covers 15 residues. Looked up from germline, CDR1 is SGHRS and CDR2 is YFSETQ. CDR3 sequence: CASSRGLANTGELFF. CDR3 DNA: TGCGCCAGCAGCAGGGGGCTCGCGAACACCGGGGAGCTGTTTTTT.

This chain joins TRBV2 and TRBJ2-5, with 12 bases fitting TRBD2. The trim removed 5 bases at V and 2 bases at J, leaving 6 bases unmatched. This CDR3 spans 16 amino acids. CDR1 SNHLY and CDR2 FYNNEI come from the germline V gene. The CDR3, as DNA: TGTGCCAGCAGTCAACCCCTAGCGGGAGGGCAAGAGACCCAGTACTTC. Translating it yields CASSQPLAGGQETQYF. The entire variable domain, with the rest obtained from reference TRBV2 and TRBJ2-5, is as follows: EPEVTQTPSHQVTQMGQEVILRCVPISNHLYFYWYRQILGQKVEFLVSFYNNEISEKSEIFDDQFSVERPDGSNFTLKIRSTKLEDSAMYFCASSQPLAGGQETQYFGPGTRLLVL.

This clone has only a few counts. The rearrangement uses TRBV23-1 and TRBJ2-6, with 9 positions matching TRBD2. TRBV23-1 is recorded as an ORF, its role being uncertain. V lost 4 bases, J lost 0 bases, and 7 bases stayed unmatched. The CDR3 loop spans 18 amino acids. Here the CDR3 reads CASSLGLAIDSGANVLTF. The CDR3 DNA is TGCGCCAGCAGTCTAGGACTAGCGATAGACTCTGGGGCCAACGTCCTGACTTTC.

The chain recombines TRBV6-1 with TRBJ2-3, with TRBD2 matching over 16 bases. Unmatched junction bases numbered 7, after V lost 4 bases and J lost 9 bases. CDR1 and CDR2 (germline): MNHNS, SASEGT. The CDR3 extends over 16 amino acids. The CDR3 loop reads CASSGGTSGRAYTQYF. CDR3 DNA sequence: TGTGCCAGCAGTGGTGGGACTAGCGGGAGGGCCTACACGCAGTATTTT.

The CDR3 DNA follows: TGTGCCAGCAGCGCGGTACAGGGGGACTATGGCTACACCTTC. Translated: CASSAVQGDYGYTF. The rearrangement uses TRBV5-4 and TRBJ1-2; 8 bases map to TRBD1. The CDR3 is 14 residues long. The J segment lost 3 bases and the V segment lost 4 bases, leaving 5 bases of the junction unmatched. Germline assignment: CDR1 SGHNT and CDR2 YYREEE (reference sequence).

This clone was detected once. The V and J genes are TRBV30 and TRBJ2-7, with D possibly matching TRBD2 (5 bases). This CDR3 spans 13 amino acids. CDR1 GTSNPN and CDR2 SVGIG come from the germline V gene (reference sequence). Trimming left V 5 bases short and J 4 bases short, with 15 bases between. The CDR3, as DNA: TGTGCCTGGGCTCAAGGACGGACTTACGAGCAGTACTTC. This translates into CAWAQGRTYEQYF.

V gene TRBV7-9 combines with J gene TRBJ1-4; no definite D call. Germline assignment: CDR1 SEHNR and CDR2 FQNEAQ (reference sequence). V lost 3 bases and J lost 3, with 20 bases in between. This CDR3 has 18 amino acids. Written as DNA, the CDR3 is TGTGCCAGCAGCTTGGAGAGAACGGCTTCACGCGCTAATGAAAAACTGTTTTTT. Translation gives CASSLERTASRANEKLFF.

This chain uses TRBV10-3 with TRBJ1-2; 9 bases are a match to TRBD1. The J segment lost 7 bases and the V segment lost 4 bases, leaving 1 base of the junction unmatched. CDR1 ENHRY and CDR2 SYGVKD come from the germline V gene. This CDR3 is built from 12 residues. DNA of the CDR3: TGTGCCATCAGTGGGACAGGGGTTGGCTACACCTTC. Translated, it gives CAISGTGVGYTF.

The chain carries TRBV28 and TRBJ1-1, with D unresolved. Trimming took off 6 bases at V and 13 bases at J, with 18 bases between the two ends. The CDR3 loop spans 12 amino acids. The germline V gene encodes CDR1 MDHEN and CDR2 SYDVKM. Written as DNA, the CDR3 is TGTGCCAGCAGCTCCCCGTGGAGGGATAGTTTCTTT. It translates to CASSSPWRDSFF. The full variable domain, rest sourced from reference TRBV28 and TRBJ1-1, is DVKVTQSSRYLVKRTGEKVFLECVQDMDHENMFWYRQDPGLGLRLIYFSYDVKMKEKGDIPEGYSVSREKKERFSLILESASTNQTSMYLCASSSPWRDSFFGQGTRLTVV.